This T cell receptor beta chain was captured in a study of Ad26.COV2.S vaccination and SARS-CoV-2 variants (dated by TCRdb to the early 2020s). General notes on the study: Vaccine-arm donors came from COV1001, a multicentre, randomized, double-blind, placebo-controlled phase I-IIa trial of Ad26.COV2.S in healthy adults. Dosing of Ad26.COV2.S was intramuscular, at either 5x10^10 or 1x10^11 viral particles, delivered as one shot or as two shots spaced 56 days apart. TCRbeta repertoire sequencing was used to assess the specificity and breadth of SARS-CoV-2-reactive T cell receptors after Ad26.COV2.S vaccination. A total of around 32 samples were included in the TCR-sequenced set, comprising roughly 19 Ad26.COV2.S vaccine recipients, 5 placebo recipients and 8 SARS-CoV-2 convalescent individuals. Trial participants were randomized into five groups of five: low-dose or high-dose Ad26.COV2.S given once or twice, or placebo on both occasions. Throughout the experiments and outcome assessment, investigators stayed blinded to trial group allocation.

The immunoSEQ Assay was used to sequence TCRbeta CDR3 regions. After extraction, genomic DNA underwent amplification by bias-controlled multiplex PCR, followed by high-throughput sequencing. From the authors' description of their analysis: To quantify the absolute abundance of every unique TCRbeta CDR3 region, sequences were collapsed and filtered. Usable DNA was measured by amplifying reference genes present in all nucleated cells, and TCRbeta template counts were normalized to that usable DNA to estimate T cell fraction. Repertoire TCRs were annotated as SARS-CoV-2-specific when V gene, CDR3 amino acid sequence and J gene were exactly matched to a known reactive TCR set. MIRA supplied the reference SARS-CoV-2 TCR set, which was filtered for enrichment in COVID-19-positive ImmuneCODE repertoires so that public or cross-reactive TCRs were removed. Based on the MIRA antigens, annotated TCRs were further analysed at the level of specific ORF or position within ORF. Breadth was defined as annotated unique rearrangements over total unique productive rearrangements; depth was the summed frequency of those rearrangements. Group comparisons of TCR breadth used two-sided Wilcoxon rank-sum tests. TCRdb obtained this table from immuneACCESS and retained in-frame rearrangements with V and J assigned. These tables miss some clones; where compared with another copy, unresolved V genes account for less than half of the shortfall, and the remainder is unexplained. D and trimming come from the DNA, and the V and J calls and clone size come from that table. This sample has just under 250,000 clones in its table, and around 87% of those were observed once. The ten biggest clones cover around 11% of the sample.

Paper-wide results and their limitations: Compared with placebo recipients, Ad26.COV2.S recipients showed higher spike-specific TCR breadth (P = 0.0014). After vaccination, spike-specific CD8+ and CD4+ T cell responses were reported to show substantial breadth. Non-spike TCR breadth was comparable between vaccine and placebo recipients, consistent with the vaccine containing only spike. The authors noted that total T cell responses may have been underestimated by the TCR breadth and depth analyses. Comparing responses between vaccine doses or regimens was not something the study was powered to do.

The germline ends are 7 bases apart after V is trimmed by 3 bases and J by 6 bases. Based on the germline V gene, the CDR1 and CDR2 sequences are KGHDR and SFDVKD. The CDR3 runs 13 amino acids, cysteine and phenylalanine included. Of the read, only the CDR3 DNA is kept; its 39 bases are in frame from base 1. The treatment or condition label on this specimen signifies: some 20 received Ad26.COV2.S at low or high dose, single or two shots; about 5 received placebo; per-sample allocation not given. Repertoires of vaccine and placebo recipients were sequenced from samples taken on day 63 after the first injection. Cohort 1b enrolled roughly 25 adults aged 18-55 years at a single site in Boston, USA, between 29 July and 7 August 2020. Ad26.COV2.S was a replication-incompetent adenovirus type 26 vector that expressed a prefusion-stabilized SARS-CoV-2 spike protein derived from the original Wuhan strain.

Notes on this clone: Its target antigen remains unknown. No clone much larger than this one lies a single base away; base qualities are absent.

Sequencing was performed on peripheral blood, taken in a trial of Ad26.COV2.S vaccine versus placebo. The receptor comes from a person between 18 and 65 years old who received the Ad26.COV2.S COVID-19 vaccine or a placebo. The chain uses TRBV24-1 and TRBJ1-4; the D gene assignment is ambiguous. The CDR3 region reads CATSDQDDEKLFF. The bases are TGTGCCACCAGTGATCAGGACGATGAAAAACTGTTTTTT.